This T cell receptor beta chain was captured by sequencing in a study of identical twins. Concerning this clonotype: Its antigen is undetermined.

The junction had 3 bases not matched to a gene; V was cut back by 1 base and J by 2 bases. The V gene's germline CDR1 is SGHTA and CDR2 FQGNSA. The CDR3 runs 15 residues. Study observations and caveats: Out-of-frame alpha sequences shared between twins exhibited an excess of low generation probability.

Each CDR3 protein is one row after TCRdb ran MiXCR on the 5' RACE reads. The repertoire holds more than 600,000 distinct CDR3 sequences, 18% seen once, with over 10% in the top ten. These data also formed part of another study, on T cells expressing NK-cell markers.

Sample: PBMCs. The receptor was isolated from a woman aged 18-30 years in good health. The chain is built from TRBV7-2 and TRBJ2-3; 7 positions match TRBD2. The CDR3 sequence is CASSLGGTTTDTQYF. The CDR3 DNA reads TGTGCCAGCAGCTTAGGGGGGACTACCACAGATACGCAGTATTTT.